This record concerns one T cell receptor (beta chain) sequence. The antigen is unknown. The record originates from a study of siplizumab effects on memory and regulatory T cells. Study-wide results and caveats: Proliferating siplizumab-cultured Tregs lacked confirmed suppressive function. The drug siplizumab significantly decreased the alloreactive sequences that could be traced to unstimulated CD4+ memory cells.

Assayed TCR templates numbered about 90,000 for each sample. Only in-frame clones appear in the TCRdb table, and some are missing; sequencing was by immunoSEQ multiplex PCR. The sample shows nearly 85,000 clones, roughly 94% of them seen only once. The receptor was derived from a human donor in good health. Sample: CD8+ T cells sorted from blood.

This CDR3 reads CASSYRDTYEQYF. Here the CDR3 DNA reads TGTGCCAGCAGTTACAGGGACACCTACGAGCAGTACTTC. This chain uses TRBV27 with TRBJ2-7; possible D gene TRBD1, 6 bases. The V and J ends lost 4 bases and 2 bases respectively, with 9 bases between them. Germline V CDR1 and CDR2: MNHEY, SMNVEV (reference sequence). The CDR3 consists of 13 residues.